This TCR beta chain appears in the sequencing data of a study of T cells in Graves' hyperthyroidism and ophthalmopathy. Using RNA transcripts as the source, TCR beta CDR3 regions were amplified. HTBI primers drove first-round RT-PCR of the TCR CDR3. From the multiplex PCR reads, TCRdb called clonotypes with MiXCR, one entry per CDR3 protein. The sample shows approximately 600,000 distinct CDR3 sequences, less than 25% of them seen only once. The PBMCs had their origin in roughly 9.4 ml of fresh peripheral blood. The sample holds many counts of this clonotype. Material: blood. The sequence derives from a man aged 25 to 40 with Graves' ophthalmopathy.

CDR3 coding DNA: TGTGCCAGCAGTTCGCCCTACCGGGACAGGGAGAACTATGGCTACACCTTC. Amino acid sequence: CASSSPYRDRENYGYTF. The chain combines TRBV28 with TRBJ1-2; 9 positions agree with TRBD1. CDR3 length: 17 residues. Germline loops: CDR1 MDHEN, CDR2 SYDVKM. V lost 4 bases, J lost 2 bases, and 11 bases stayed unmatched.